The 18 T cell receptor beta chains in this list originate from one sample, sequenced in a study of cytomegalovirus exposure and HLA in healthy donors. The PCR ran on 60 Vbeta and 13 Jbeta primers. TCRdb keeps only in-frame clones here, not all; method: immunoSEQ multiplex PCR. The profile covers around 160,000 clones, with roughly four fifths appearing a single time and roughly 1% taken by the ten largest. Sequencing was done on a sample of PBMCs. The receptor set was obtained from a woman aged 40 to 50 in good health and CMV-seronegative.

This rearrangement joins TRBV5-1 to TRBJ2-2, with 9 positions matching TRBD2. The CDR3 covers 16 residues. J was trimmed by 1 base and V by 3 bases; bases with no gene match: 4. Germline CDR1 reads SGHRS; CDR2 reads YFSETQ. CDR3 DNA sequence: TGCGCCAGCAGCTATGGCGGGAGGGAGAACACCGGGGAGCTGTTTTTT. Translating gives CASSYGGRENTGELFF.

The chain links TRBV2 to TRBJ2-7, with 10 positions matching TRBD2. CDR1 and CDR2 from the germline V gene are SNHLY and FYNNEI. The CDR3 has 14 residues. V was pared by 8 bases and J by 1 base, with 5 bases of the junction left unmatched. The CDR3 coding sequence is TGTGCCAGCTCGATAGCGGGAGGTTCCTACGAGCAGTACTTC. Residues: CASSIAGGSYEQYF.

This clone has only one observation. V is TRBV5-6 and J is TRBJ2-1; TRBD2 matches 13 bases. Trimming took 1 base from V and 2 from J; bases not matched to a gene: 0. In germline, CDR1 is SGHDT, CDR2 YYEEEE. This CDR3 has 16 amino acids. CDR3 in DNA: TGTGCCAGCAGCTTGACTAGCGGGAGGGCCTACAATGAGCAGTTCTTC. This codes for CASSLTSGRAYNEQFF.

The rearrangement joins TRBV18 to TRBJ1-5, with 9 bases that match TRBD1. Germline assignment: CDR1 KGHSH and CDR2 LQKENI. This CDR3 contains 14 residues. V trimming: 5 bases; J trimming: 4 bases; junction bases outside the gene matches: 3. CDR3 region: CASSVTGGNQPQHF. The CDR3 DNA is TGTGCCAGCTCAGTGACAGGGGGTAATCAGCCCCAGCATTTT.

This clone showed up just once. The chain recombines TRBV10-3 with TRBJ1-3; possibly TRBD1 for D (5 bases). V lost 6 bases and J lost 2, with 11 bases in between. Looked up from germline, CDR1 is ENHRY and CDR2 is SYGVKD. CDR3 size: 14 residues. CDR3 sequence: CAISGGATGNTIYF. CDR3 DNA: TGTGCCATCAGCGGAGGGGCCACTGGAAACACCATATATTTT.

The sample holds one count of this clone. The CDR3 protein is CASSLGPRGGSWNEQFF. CDR3 bases: TGTGCCAGCAGCTTAGGGCCCCGTGGTGGGAGTTGGAATGAGCAGTTCTTC. This rearrangement joins TRBV13 to TRBJ2-1, with a tentative D call TRBD2 (5 bases). With 0 bases removed from V and 7 bases from J, the gap between germline ends came to 19 bases. The CDR3 sequence is 17 residues long. CDR1 is PRHDT, CDR2 FYEKMQ, per germline (reference sequence).

This clone was found a few times. The J gene is TRBJ2-3, the V gene TRBV5-1; TRBD1 might be the D (5 bases). The V gene lost 5 bases and the J gene lost 2 bases, with 15 bases spanning the gap. CDR1 and CDR2 from the germline V gene are SGHRS and YFSETQ. The CDR3 contains 15 residues. The chain's CDR3 is CASREGVGDTDTQYF. Written as DNA, the CDR3 is TGCGCCAGCAGAGAAGGGGTTGGGGACACAGATACGCAGTATTTT.

This rearrangement joins TRBV28 to TRBJ2-3; 10 bases line up with TRBD2. This CDR3 comprises 17 residues. V dropped 6 bases and J dropped 0; count of bases not matched to a gene: 9. CDR1 MDHEN and CDR2 SYDVKM come from the germline V gene. The CDR3 spells CASSQGTTSGSTDTQYF. The CDR3 DNA reads as TGTGCCAGCAGCCAAGGTACGACTAGCGGGAGCACAGATACGCAGTATTTT.

The CDR3 bases are TGCAGCGCTAAGGGGTACACTGAAGCTTTCTTT. It is translated as CSAKGYTEAFF. V is TRBV29-1 and J is TRBJ1-1, with D possibly matching TRBD1 (5 bases). The germline V and J ends were trimmed by 7 bases and 3 bases, with 9 bases remaining between them. The length of the CDR3 is 11 residues. CDR1 and CDR2 from the germline V gene are SQVTM and ANQGSEA.

V gene TRBV29-1 combines with J gene TRBJ1-4; 11 nucleotides line up with TRBD1. V shed 7 bases and J 0 bases; nucleotides not matched to a gene: 4. Germline V gene data show CDR1 as SQVTM and CDR2 as ANQGSEA. The CDR3 totals 15 residues. CDR3 DNA: TGCAGCGCCCGGACAGGGGGCTCAACTAATGAAAAACTGTTTTTT. Translation: CSARTGGSTNEKLFF.

The rearrangement joins TRBV28 to TRBJ1-5, with TRBD1 as a possible D gene (5 bases). Germline CDR1 reads MDHEN; CDR2 reads SYDVKM. V was cut by 3 bases and J by 7 bases, with 13 bases left in between. The CDR3 contains 14 residues. CDR3 protein: CASSLPQGRQPQHF. As DNA, the CDR3 is TGTGCCAGCAGTTTGCCCCAGGGCCGCCAGCCCCAGCATTTT. Full variable domain (rest looked up from reference TRBV28 and TRBJ1-5): DVKVTQSSRYLVKRTGEKVFLECVQDMDHENMFWYRQDPGLGLRLIYFSYDVKMKEKGDIPEGYSVSREKKERFSLILESASTNQTSMYLCASSLPQGRQPQHFGDGTRLSIL.

This clone was counted only a few times. This chain's CDR3 is CASSFSTGVLTEAFF. For the CDR3, the DNA is TGTGCCAGCAGCTTTTCGACAGGGGTACTCACTGAAGCTTTCTTT. V gene TRBV5-6 combines with J gene TRBJ1-1; 8 nucleotides agree with TRBD1. The CDR3 is made up of 15 amino acids. The junction had 7 bases not matched to a gene; V was cut back by 2 bases and J by 4 bases. The germline CDR1 and CDR2 sequences are SGHDT and YYEEEE.

The chain employs TRBV6-5 and TRBJ1-4; 7 bases fit TRBD1. The V gene end was trimmed by 0 bases and the J gene end by 6 bases; junction bases not matched to a gene: 4. CDR1 is MNHEY, CDR2 SVGAGI, per germline. This CDR3 has 15 amino acids. In DNA form, the CDR3 reads TGTGCCAGCAGTTACTCAGGGGGCCGGGATGAAAAACTGTTTTTT. This codes for CASSYSGGRDEKLFF.

V usage is TRBV5-1 and J usage is TRBJ1-4, with D hard to call. The CDR3 spans 14 residues. Trimming left V 1 base short and J 8 bases short, with 12 bases between. Per germline, CDR1 SGHRS and CDR2 YFSETQ. The CDR3 region has the DNA TGCGCCAGCAGCTTGCGGGCCTCGGGGGAAAAACTGTTTTTT. Translating it yields CASSLRASGEKLFF.

The chain is built from TRBV30 and TRBJ2-7, with a tentative D call TRBD1 (6 bases). V was cut by 4 bases and J by 0 bases, with 7 bases left in between. The germline V gene encodes CDR1 GTSNPN and CDR2 SVGIG (reference sequence). The CDR3 loop spans 12 amino acids. The CDR3 is CAWTGVSYEQYF. CDR3 DNA sequence: TGTGCCTGGACAGGGGTCTCCTACGAGCAGTACTTC. The whole variable domain, filled in from reference TRBV30 and TRBJ2-7, reads SQTIHQWPATLVQPVGSPLSLECTVEGTSNPNLYWYRQAAGRGLQLLFYSVGIGQISSEVPQNLSASRPQDRQFILSSKKLLLSDSGFYLCAWTGVSYEQYFGPGTRLTVT.

The chain links TRBV19 to TRBJ1-1; 7 bases align to TRBD1. The germline V gene encodes CDR1 LNHDA and CDR2 SQIVND (reference sequence). CDR3 size: 14 residues. The ends lost 4 bases at V and 0 bases at J; junction bases unmatched: 2. The CDR3 loop is CASSTGTVNTEAFF. The CDR3 DNA sequence: TGTGCCAGTAGTACGGGGACAGTGAACACTGAAGCTTTCTTT.

The CDR3 coding sequence is TGCGCCAGCAGCTTAGGGGATGGGGCCAACGTCCTGACTTTC. This encodes CASSLGDGANVLTF. The rearrangement links TRBV5-1 to TRBJ2-6, with D possibly being TRBD1 (5 bases). The germline gives CDR1 SGHRS, CDR2 YFSETQ. The CDR3 is made up of 14 amino acids. V lost 2 bases, J lost 3 bases, and 6 bases lay in between.

As DNA, the CDR3 is TGCGCCAGCAGCAGAGGACTAGATCCCGGGTCAGATACGCAGTATTTT. It yields the protein CASSRGLDPGSDTQYF. This chain links TRBV5-1 with TRBJ2-3; 7 nucleotides line up with TRBD2. This CDR3 region has 16 residues. Germline trimming cut 4 bases from V and 4 bases from J; bases unmatched to any gene: 12. Germline V gene data show CDR1 as SGHRS and CDR2 as YFSETQ.